Reported below is one T cell receptor (beta chain). These data belong to a study of control samples from healthy donors and cancer patients. Sequenced by immunoSEQ multiplex PCR; TCRdb stores in-frame clones only, minus some. Among fewer than 95,000 clones, about 89% were seen once, and the ten largest hold under 25%. This receptor was taken from a man aged 30 to 39 in good health. The sequenced sample was blood.

DNA of the CDR3: TGTGCCAGCTCAACAGGAAGCTCTGGAAACACCATATATTTT. It encodes CASSTGSSGNTIYF. This chain joins TRBV18 and TRBJ1-3, with D maybe TRBD1 (5 bases). Germline assignment: CDR1 KGHSH and CDR2 LQKENI. V was pared by 5 bases and J by 0 bases, with 8 bases between. This CDR3 region has 14 residues.